This T cell receptor beta chain was profiled in a study of T cells in narcolepsy. Looking at the study overall: Healthy controls were enrolled alongside patients with narcolepsy type 1 or type 2. Study-level findings and limits: HCRT-specific and TRIB2-specific autoreactive clonotypes appeared among same-patient CSF and blood CD4+ clonotypes.

This clone was observed once. The antigen is not known. The germline CDR1 and CDR2 sequences are MGHDK and SYGVNS. V lost 6 bases to trimming and J lost 5 bases; unmatched junction nucleotides: 6. The CDR3 is made up of 14 amino acids. Here immunoSEQ multiplex PCR was the method, and the copy in TCRdb shows in-frame clones only, minus some. This sample yields 20,000 to 25,000 clones, of which about 80% are seen a single time; around 4% belongs to the top ten. This clonotype was obtained from a human donor in good health. Sequencing was performed on memory (CD45RA-) CD4+ T cells from blood. This rearrangement joins TRBV25-1 to TRBJ1-4; 7 bases line up with TRBD1. CDR3 sequence reads: CASSPGQLNEKLFF. The DNA of the CDR3 is TGTGCCAGCAGCCCGGGACAGCTAAATGAAAAACTGTTTTTT.